What follows are 26 T cell receptor beta chains derived from one specimen sequenced in a study of identical twins. One entry per CDR3 protein results from TCRdb running MiXCR on the 5' RACE reads. Among under 1 million distinct CDR3 sequences listed, around an eighth were seen once. These data were likewise used in another study, on yellow fever vaccine responses in identical twins.

The source material was PBMCs. These receptors were taken from a woman younger than 35 in good health.

The chain couples TRBV10-2 to TRBJ2-7; D tentatively reads TRBD1 or TRBD2 (5 bases each). The CDR3 runs 15 residues. CDR1 WSHSY and CDR2 SAAADI come from the germline V gene. V lost 7 bases and J 4 bases, leaving 20 bases between the germline ends. The CDR3 region is CASTKTGTAVYEQYF. In DNA, the CDR3 is TGCGCCAGCACCAAAACCGGGACCGCCGTATACGAGCAGTACTTC.

This clonotype was counted between two and nine times. The rearrangement joins TRBV6-5 to TRBJ1-1; the D is unclear. This CDR3 contains 16 residues. Trimming left V 2 bases short and J 6 bases short, with 19 bases between. The germline V gene encodes CDR1 MNHEY and CDR2 SVGAGI. This chain's CDR3 is CASSYVMGIPPAEAFF. Written as DNA, the CDR3 is TGTGCCAGCAGTTACGTTATGGGTATCCCTCCAGCTGAAGCTTTCTTT.

The chain has TRBV20-1 and TRBJ1-6; TRBD1 matches 10 bases. The CDR3 sequence is 17 residues long. Germline loops: CDR1 DFQATT, CDR2 SNEGSKA (reference sequence). The junction had 9 bases not matched to a gene; V was cut back by 2 bases and J by 5 bases. This CDR3 is CSARPPGGTGDNSPLHF. CDR3 DNA sequence: TGCAGTGCTAGACCCCCGGGTGGGACAGGGGATAATTCACCCCTCCACTTT.

The chain is built from TRBV7-6 and TRBJ2-1; D is unclear. This CDR3 is built from 13 residues. The V end was cut by 5 bases, the J end by 4 bases, with 9 bases between. Per germline, CDR1 SGHVS and CDR2 FNYEAQ. CDR3 in DNA: TGTGCCAGCAGCCCTAGGCTATACAATGAGCAGTTCTTC. Protein sequence: CASSPRLYNEQFF.

J is TRBJ2-4 and V is TRBV11-2, with unresolved D. The V end lost 2 bases, the J end lost 1 base, and 21 bases lay between the germline ends. This CDR3 spans 19 amino acids. Germline CDR1 and CDR2: SGHAT and FQNNGV. CDR3 sequence: CASSLYPGSMIGAKNIQYF. CDR3 DNA sequence: TGTGCCAGCAGCTTATATCCGGGCTCCATGATAGGGGCCAAAAACATTCAGTACTTC.

There are a few counts of this clonotype. The chain links TRBV6-1 to TRBJ2-3; 10 bases match TRBD2. The CDR3 loop spans 15 amino acids. CDR1 MNHNS and CDR2 SASEGT come from the germline V gene. Germline trimming cut 2 bases from V and 4 bases from J; bases unmatched to any gene: 3. The CDR3 DNA reads TGTGCCAGCAGTGAAAAAGCGGGGGGGCCAGATACGCAGTATTTT. Residues: CASSEKAGGPDTQYF.

The chain couples TRBV20-1 to TRBJ1-2; possible D gene TRBD1, 6 bases. Looked up from germline, CDR1 is DFQATT and CDR2 is SNEGSKA (reference sequence). This CDR3 is built from 15 residues. V lost 0 bases, J lost 2 bases, and 13 bases lay in between. Here the CDR3 DNA reads TGCAGTGCTAGAGATTTTAAGGGGGAGAACTATGGCTACACCTTC. It is translated as CSARDFKGENYGYTF.

The rearrangement joins TRBV20-1 to TRBJ1-1; 7 nucleotides match TRBD1. V shed 2 bases, J shed 7 bases, and the junction held 7 bases outside the gene matches. This CDR3 spans 13 amino acids. Germline CDR1 DFQATT, CDR2 SNEGSKA (reference sequence). The CDR3 here is CSARIDRVYEAFF. The CDR3 coding sequence is TGCAGTGCTAGAATCGACAGGGTGTATGAAGCTTTCTTT.

V gene TRBV11-2 combines with J gene TRBJ1-4, with D perhaps matching TRBD1 (5 bases). CDR1 SGHAT and CDR2 FQNNGV come from the germline V gene. With 2 bases removed from V and 4 bases from J, the gap between germline ends came to 5 bases. CDR3 length: 13 amino acids. In DNA, the CDR3 is TGTGCCAGCAGCTTAAGGGGTAATGAAAAACTGTTTTTT. It specifies CASSLRGNEKLFF.

This clonotype showed up just a few times. V is TRBV29-1 and J is TRBJ2-7, with TRBD1 matching 7 bases. The CDR3 is 15 amino acids. Germline CDR1 reads SQVTM; CDR2 reads ANQGSEA. J lost 0 bases, V lost 0 bases, and 5 bases had no gene match. CDR3 in amino acids: CSVEDDRASSYEQYV. DNA for the CDR3: TGCAGCGTTGAAGACGACAGGGCAAGCTCCTACGAGCAGTACGTC.

In DNA form, the CDR3 reads TGTGCCAGCAGTTCTGACAGGGGGATGAGCACAGATACGCAGTATTTT. Translating gives CASSSDRGMSTDTQYF. The rearrangement uses TRBV5-8 and TRBJ2-3, with TRBD1 matching 9 bases. The CDR3 consists of 16 residues. CDR1 and CDR2 (germline): SGHTS, YDEGEE. The V segment lost 5 bases and the J segment 0 bases; nucleotides outside the gene matches: 7.

This clonotype was counted ten times or more. The chain uses TRBV5-1 and TRBJ2-7; D remains unclear. The germline V gene has CDR1 SGHRS and CDR2 YFSETQ. The CDR3 length is 15 residues. The V gene lost 2 bases and the J gene lost 5 bases, with 17 bases spanning the gap. In DNA, the CDR3 is TGCGCCAGCAGCTTTTTCGGTAGAGGTGGCGACGAGCAGTACTTC. It encodes CASSFFGRGGDEQYF.

The J gene is TRBJ2-1, the V gene TRBV3-1; 7 bases agree with TRBD1. With 0 bases clipped from V and 0 bases from J, the junction kept 11 bases outside the gene matches. The CDR3 covers 19 residues. Germline V gives CDR1 LGHDT, CDR2 YNNKEL (reference sequence). The CDR3: CASSQDRDRRRSSYNEQFF. CDR3 nucleotide sequence: TGTGCCAGCAGCCAAGACCGGGACAGACGAAGGAGCTCCTACAATGAGCAGTTCTTC.

This clonotype was seen a handful of times. This sequence joins TRBV20-1 and TRBJ2-2, with TRBD1 identical over 8 bases. This CDR3 is 15 amino acids long. The trim removed 5 bases at V and 2 bases at J, leaving 7 bases unmatched. Germline CDR1 DFQATT, CDR2 SNEGSKA (reference sequence). The CDR3: CSALSGQGNTGELFF. The CDR3 DNA is TGCAGTGCTCTTAGCGGACAGGGTAACACCGGGGAGCTGTTTTTT.

The chain links TRBV12-3 or TRBV12-4 to TRBJ2-4, with 8 bases lining up with TRBD1. There are 13 residues in the CDR3. The V and J ends lost 5 bases and 9 bases, in that order; junction bases with no gene match: 6. The DNA of the CDR3 is TGTGCCAGCAGTCAGGGGGCGCCCAGCATTCAGTACTTC. As protein: CASSQGAPSIQYF.

This clonotype was seen a handful of times. The chain has TRBV7-2 and TRBJ2-7, with 8 bases identical to TRBD1. Germline V gene lookup returns CDR1 SGHTA and CDR2 FQGNSA. With V trimmed by 5 bases and J by 3 bases, 6 bases remained unmatched. The CDR3 contains 14 residues. The CDR3 sequence is CASSTGTGHYEQYV. CDR3 DNA sequence: TGTGCCAGCAGCACGGGGACAGGACACTACGAGCAGTACGTC.

The table lists this clonotype with a few counts. The chain couples TRBV24-1 to TRBJ2-7; 8 nucleotides align to TRBD2. V gave up 6 bases and J gave up 5 bases; unmatched junction bases: 5. The length of the CDR3 is 13 residues. CDR1 KGHDR and CDR2 SFDVKD come from the germline V gene. In DNA, the CDR3 is TGTGCCACCAGTACCTCCGGGAGGGACGAGCAGTACGTC. This translates into CATSTSGRDEQYV.

This clonotype was recorded a few times. The chain combines TRBV4-1 with TRBJ2-5; D tentatively reads TRBD1 or TRBD2 (5 bases each). This CDR3 has 15 residues. Looked up from germline, CDR1 is MGHRA and CDR2 is YSYEKL. V was cut by 5 bases and J by 5 bases, with 18 bases left in between. CDR3 sequence: CASSFPGRKQETQYF. The CDR3 DNA reads as TGCGCCAGCAGCTTCCCGGGACGGAAGCAGGAGACCCAGTACTTC.

The V call is TRBV29-1, the J call TRBJ2-1; D unresolved. CDR1 and CDR2 from the germline V gene are SQVTM and ANQGSEA. Trimming took 0 bases from V and 2 from J, leaving 11 bases between them. The CDR3 sequence is 15 residues long. The CDR3 nucleotides are TGCAGCGTTGAAGACCCGAAGACCCCCTACAATGAGCAGTTCTTC. The encoded protein is CSVEDPKTPYNEQFF.

This clonotype was observed a few times. CDR3 loop: CASSPQGGLAGGRNEQFF. As DNA, the CDR3 is TGCGCCAGCAGCCCCCAGGGGGGACTAGCGGGAGGGCGGAATGAGCAGTTCTTC. This chain joins TRBV5-1 and TRBJ2-1, with TRBD2 matching over 16 bases. V dropped 4 bases and J dropped 7; count of bases not matched to a gene: 11. The germline gives CDR1 SGHRS, CDR2 YFSETQ. The CDR3 consists of 18 residues. The whole variable domain, filled in from reference TRBV5-1 and TRBJ2-1, reads KAGVTQTPRYLIKTRGQQVTLSCSPISGHRSVSWYQQTPGQGLQFLFEYFSETQRNKGNFPGRFSGRQFSNSRSEMNVSTLELGDSALYLCASSPQGGLAGGRNEQFFGPGTRLTVL.

This rearrangement joins TRBV28 to TRBJ2-4, with D uncertain. Germline V gene lookup returns CDR1 MDHEN and CDR2 SYDVKM. The CDR3 runs to 12 residues. V lost 7 bases and J lost 7, with 11 bases in between. Written as DNA, the CDR3 is TGTGCCAGCACCCCCGGACGGAACATTCAGTACTTC. Translated, it gives CASTPGRNIQYF.

This clonotype occurred many times. The chain employs TRBV2 and TRBJ2-3, with TRBD2 matching over 8 bases. This CDR3 has 14 residues. V was pared by 7 bases and J by 4 bases, with 7 bases of the junction left unmatched. Germline V CDR1 and CDR2: SNHLY, FYNNEI. The CDR3 sequence is CASKESGSADTQYF. The CDR3 DNA is TGTGCCAGCAAGGAGAGCGGGAGCGCAGATACGCAGTATTTT.

This clonotype was observed a few times. The CDR3, as DNA: TGTGCCAGCAGTTTAAACCCGCACAGGGAGCAGTTCTTC. The encoded protein is CASSLNPHREQFF. The rearrangement uses TRBV28 and TRBJ2-1; D is perhaps TRBD1 (5 bases). V shed 2 bases and J shed 10 bases, with 12 bases lying between them. Germline V gene data show CDR1 as MDHEN and CDR2 as SYDVKM. The CDR3 sequence is 13 residues long.

This chain uses TRBV7-9 with TRBJ2-1; TRBD2 matches at 7 bases. V trimming: 4 bases; J trimming: 6 bases; junction bases outside the gene matches: 15. Germline-derived CDR1 and CDR2 are SEHNR and FQNEAQ (reference sequence). This CDR3 is built from 17 residues. The CDR3 nucleotides read TGTGCCAGCAGCTCGGGCGGGACGGGAGGAACTATCAATGAGCAGTTCTTC. This codes for CASSSGGTGGTINEQFF.

This clonotype was seen more than once but under ten times. The chain is built from TRBV7-2 and TRBJ2-3, with 8 bases that match TRBD2. There are 15 residues in the CDR3. V shed 5 bases, J shed 2 bases, and the junction held 6 bases outside the gene matches. The V gene's germline CDR1 is SGHTA and CDR2 FQGNSA. For the CDR3, the DNA is TGTGCCAGCAGCCCAACGGGGGGGATCACAGATACGCAGTATTTT. This translates into CASSPTGGITDTQYF.

This clonotype occurred a few times. This chain joins TRBV3-1 and TRBJ1-1; no clear D gene. Trimming left V 0 bases short and J 7 bases short, with 15 bases between. The CDR3 spans 15 residues. The germline V gene encodes CDR1 LGHDT and CDR2 YNNKEL (reference sequence). This CDR3 reads CASSQERPSVGEAFF. The DNA of the CDR3 is TGTGCCAGCAGCCAAGAACGACCGTCAGTTGGTGAAGCTTTCTTT. The full variable domain, rest sourced from reference TRBV3-1 and TRBJ1-1, is DTAVSQTPKYLVTQMGNDKSIKCEQNLGHDTMYWYKQDSKKFLKIMFSYNNKELIINETVPNRFSPKSPDKAHLNLHINSLELGDSAVYFCASSQERPSVGEAFFGQGTRLTVV.